Shown below are 18 T cell receptor beta chains from a single sample sequenced in a study of shared clonotypes between healthy human individuals. Sequencing used immunoSEQ multiplex PCR; TCRdb keeps in-frame clones, though not all of them. The sample consists of fewer than 600,000 clones, 75% to 80% of them appearing once. What was sequenced was PBMCs. Receptors were obtained from a woman aged 40 to 49 in good health. Some clones in this sample may be carry-over from other donors' samples.

CDR3 DNA sequence: TGCGCCAGCAGCCCGCGGACTAGCGGGACGGGAGGGACCGGGGAGCTGTTTTTT. Protein sequence: CASSPRTSGTGGTGELFF. V gene TRBV5-1 combines with J gene TRBJ2-2, with TRBD2 matching over 12 bases. J gave up 5 bases and V 4 bases, and 12 bases lay outside the gene matches. CDR1 is SGHRS and CDR2 is YFSETQ in the germline V gene. The CDR3 sequence is 18 residues long.

This clone came up many times. J is TRBJ1-2 and V is TRBV7-2; 7 bases are shared with TRBD1. The CDR3 covers 13 residues. The junction had 5 bases not matched to a gene; V was cut back by 4 bases and J by 6 bases. Germline-derived CDR1 and CDR2 are SGHTA and FQGNSA. The CDR3: CASSSDRRDGYTF. The CDR3 DNA follows: TGTGCCAGCAGCTCGGACAGGCGGGATGGCTACACCTTC. Variable domain in full (rest from reference TRBV7-2 and TRBJ1-2): GAGVSQSPSNKVTEKGKDVELRCDPISGHTALYWYRQSLGQGLEFLIYFQGNSAPDKSGLPSDRFSAERTGGSVSTLTIQRTQQEDSAVYLCASSSDRRDGYTFGSGTRLTVV.

This chain joins TRBV6-1 and TRBJ2-7; 12 bases line up with TRBD1. V was clipped by 8 bases and J by 4 bases; unmatched bases: 6. Looked up from germline, CDR1 is MNHNS and CDR2 is SASEGT. The CDR3 runs to 14 residues. CDR3 nucleotides: TGTGCCAGCGAGGGGACAGGGGGCGGTTACGAGCAGTACTTC. It specifies CASEGTGGGYEQYF.

V and J are TRBV30 and TRBJ2-7; 9 nucleotides match TRBD2. The CDR3 is made up of 16 amino acids. CDR1 GTSNPN and CDR2 SVGIG come from the germline V gene (reference sequence). Germline trimming cut 6 bases from V and 1 base from J; bases unmatched to any gene: 13. CDR3 loop: CACGSGTSFSSYEQYF. The CDR3 region has the DNA TGTGCCTGCGGATCCGGGACTAGCTTCTCTTCCTACGAGCAGTACTTC.

The V call is TRBV5-1, the J call TRBJ2-5, with D perhaps being TRBD1 or TRBD2 (6 bases each). The CDR3 runs to 17 residues. V lost 0 bases and J 4 bases, leaving 19 bases between the germline ends. The V gene's germline CDR1 is SGHRS and CDR2 YFSETQ. DNA for the CDR3: TGCGCCAGCAGCTTGGGTCAGGACAGCGGGTGGGGAGAGACCCAGTACTTC. This encodes CASSLGQDSGWGETQYF.

This chain connects TRBV28 to TRBJ1-1, with D perhaps matching TRBD1 (5 bases). This CDR3 has 14 amino acids. V gave up 7 bases and J gave up 1 base, with 13 bases separating them. Germline CDR1 MDHEN, CDR2 SYDVKM. Here the CDR3 reads CASIPGGTNTEAFF. The CDR3 DNA reads as TGTGCCAGCATCCCCGGGGGGACGAACACTGAAGCTTTCTTT.

A single count supports this clone. The CDR3 loop reads CAWSVYINNQPQHF. The DNA of the CDR3 is TGTGCCTGGAGTGTCTATATAAACAATCAGCCCCAGCATTTT. This chain joins TRBV30 and TRBJ1-5; D is ambiguous. With 0 bases removed from V and 3 bases from J, the gap between germline ends came to 9 bases. This CDR3 comprises 14 residues. The germline CDR1 and CDR2 sequences are GTSNPN and SVGIG (reference sequence).

This chain uses TRBV6-4 with TRBJ2-3; D unclear. Germline V CDR1 and CDR2: MRHNA, SNTAGT. Trimming took 5 bases from V and 3 from J, leaving 9 bases between them. The CDR3 extends over 13 amino acids. This CDR3 is CASSYQETDTQYF. DNA for the CDR3: TGTGCCAGCAGTTACCAGGAGACAGATACGCAGTATTTT.

For this clone: A far larger clone is a single base away, which makes a read error likely. This chain joins TRBV28 and TRBJ1-1; possibly TRBD1 for D (5 bases). This CDR3 contains 17 residues. Germline V CDR1 and CDR2: MDHEN, SYDVKM. CDR3 in DNA: TGTGCCAGCACACTAGTACCCCCAACGGGGCCTAACACTGAAGCTTCCTTT. Protein product: CASTLVPPTGPNTEASF.

CDR3 coding DNA: TGTGCCAGCAGCTTAAACTGGGTCGGGGGGGACGAGCAGTACTTC. It specifies CASSLNWVGGDEQYF. J is TRBJ2-7 and V is TRBV7-9, with 8 bases matching TRBD2. The CDR3 spans 15 residues. V lost 2 bases and J lost 5; bases outside the gene matches: 8. The germline V gene has CDR1 SEHNR and CDR2 FQNEAQ (reference sequence).

The chain employs TRBV30 and TRBJ2-5; D is perhaps TRBD2 (6 bases). The V gene's germline CDR1 is GTSNPN and CDR2 SVGIG (reference sequence). Trimming left V 0 bases short and J 5 bases short, with 10 bases between. This CDR3 contains 13 residues. CDR3 coding DNA: TGTGCCTGGAGTGTAAAAAGCGGGGAGACCCAGTACTTC. It translates to CAWSVKSGETQYF.

This clone was counted many times. CDR3 amino acids: CASGLPPLKVSLSGNTIYF. The CDR3 DNA follows: TGTGCTAGTGGTTTGCCACCCCTGAAAGTAAGCCTCTCTGGAAACACCATATATTTT. The rearrangement joins TRBV12-5 to TRBJ1-3; no definite D call. Trimming removed 2 bases from V and 0 bases from J, with 20 bases in between. The CDR3 sequence is 19 residues long. The germline CDR1 and CDR2 sequences are LGHNT and FRNRAP. The full variable domain, its missing parts supplied by reference TRBV12-5 and TRBJ1-3, is DARVTQTPRHKVTEMGQEVTMRCQPILGHNTVFWYRQTMMQGLELLAYFRNRAPLDDSGMPKDRFSAEMPDATLATLKIQPSEPRDSAVYFCASGLPPLKVSLSGNTIYFGEGSWLTVV.

This rearrangement joins TRBV5-1 to TRBJ2-7; D remains unclear. Germline V gene lookup returns CDR1 SGHRS and CDR2 YFSETQ. Trimming cost V 0 bases and J 6 bases, with 7 bases left between them. This CDR3 is built from 12 residues. Written as DNA, the CDR3 is TGCGCCAGCAGCTTGGTACGAGGCGAGCAGTACTTC. This sequence encodes CASSLVRGEQYF.

The rearrangement joins TRBV13 to TRBJ2-3, with TRBD2 identical over 8 bases. The V gene end was trimmed by 8 bases and the J gene end by 2 bases; junction bases not matched to a gene: 3. This CDR3 has 13 residues. Germline CDR1 and CDR2: PRHDT and FYEKMQ (reference sequence). CDR3 in amino acids: CASLLADTDTQYF. The CDR3 DNA reads TGTGCCAGCTTACTAGCGGACACAGATACGCAGTATTTT.

The chain is built from TRBV19 and TRBJ1-1; a possible D gene is TRBD1 (5 bases). The CDR3 consists of 12 residues. The germline V and J ends were trimmed by 3 bases and 5 bases, with 7 bases remaining between them. Germline lookup yields CDR1 LNHDA and CDR2 SQIVND (reference sequence). The DNA for the CDR3 is TGTGCCAGTAGTATGTGGGGGACTGAAGCTTTCTTT. Residues: CASSMWGTEAFF.

The genes are TRBV9 and TRBJ2-2; TRBD1 aligns across 7 bases. Losses at the gene ends were 2 bases for V and 1 base for J; bases not matched to a gene: 2. Germline CDR1 reads SGDLS; CDR2 reads YYNGEE. This CDR3 has 15 residues. In DNA, the CDR3 is TGTGCCAGCAGCGTGGACAGGATGAACACCGGGGAGCTGTTTTTT. This translates into CASSVDRMNTGELFF.

CDR3 DNA: TGTGCCTGGAGTGCAGGCTTAGGCTACACCTTC. Translated, it gives CAWSAGLGYTF. This sequence joins TRBV30 and TRBJ1-2, with no clear D. The CDR3 runs to 11 residues. V was shortened by 1 base and J by 8 bases, with 8 bases between the two germline ends. Germline assignment: CDR1 GTSNPN and CDR2 SVGIG (reference sequence).

The V gene is TRBV7-6, the J gene TRBJ1-2; D is unresolved. CDR1 and CDR2 from the germline V gene are SGHVS and FNYEAQ. Trimming pared 5 bases from V and 1 base from J, leaving 5 bases between. The CDR3 consists of 12 residues. Here the CDR3 DNA reads TGTGCCAGCAGCAGGTTTAACTATGGCTACACCTTC. It translates to CASSRFNYGYTF.